The T cell receptor beta chain described here comes from a study of cytomegalovirus exposure and HLA in healthy donors. With regard to this clone: Its cognate antigen is unknown.

J lost 6 bases, V lost 11 bases, and 11 bases had no gene match. Germline V lookup: CDR1 ENHRY, CDR2 SYGVKD. The CDR3 sequence is 15 residues long. PCR was performed using 60 Vbeta and 13 Jbeta primers. Only in-frame clones appear in the TCRdb table, and some are missing; sequencing was by immunoSEQ multiplex PCR. This sample has 100,000 to 150,000 clones; roughly 8.3% occur once, and the top ten carry around 5.5%. General study results and limits: Reports indicated that the classifier achieved high specificity and sensitivity in diagnosing cytomegalovirus status.

The gene calls are TRBV10-3 and TRBJ2-3; TRBD2 matches at 13 bases. The sequenced sample was PBMCs. The sequence was collected from a middle-aged man in good health and CMV-seronegative. CDR3 sequence reads: CAAKTSGGFADTQYF. The CDR3 DNA reads as TGTGCCGCAAAGACTAGCGGGGGGTTCGCCGATACGCAGTATTTT.